This T cell receptor beta chain stems from a study of T-cell memory formation after mild COVID-19. Overall study findings and caveats: Confirmation was lacking for SARS-CoV-2 specificity of second-wave clones that peaked on day 37. A second wave expanding day 15 to 37 was CD4+-biased; contracting clones were balanced. For contracting clones, CD4+ ones sat mainly in CM and EM, CD8+ in EMRA.

Per germline, CDR1 LGHNA and CDR2 YSLEER. The CDR3 extends over 16 amino acids. V lost 1 base and J lost 3; bases outside the gene matches: 7. The TCR alpha and TCR beta cDNA libraries, bearing sample barcodes and UMIs, were generated by 5'RACE using constant-segment primers. One entry per CDR3 protein results from TCRdb running MiXCR on the 5' RACE reads. The table shows some 260,000 distinct CDR3 sequences, with about a sixth occurring only once. Details on this clonotype: Its specificity is not known.

Sequenced input: PBMCs or a T cell subset sorted from them (not recorded which). The receptor was derived from a man younger than 30 who had mild COVID-19 (a few samples of this study predate the infection). Cell type and time point are not known. This sequence joins TRBV4-3 and TRBJ2-3, with TRBD2 matching 7 bases. The CDR3 loop is CASSQGVTGGTDTQYF. The CDR3 DNA reads as TGCGCCAGCAGCCAAGGAGTGACGGGGGGTACAGATACGCAGTATTTT.